This TCR beta chain was retrieved from a study of beta chain features in type 1 diabetes. General study results and limits: All four CD4+ subsets of Type 1 diabetes patients contained TCRB CDR3s that were moderately but significantly shorter.

The trim removed 6 bases at V and 0 bases at J, leaving 7 bases unmatched. The length of the CDR3 is 16 residues. In germline, CDR1 is LGHNT, CDR2 FRNRAP. Reverse transcription of all isolated RNA meant that expressed TCRB transcripts were sequenced. Approximately 3.6 million reads per sample on average were obtained from naive, central memory and regulatory T cell samples. Profiling relied on immunoSEQ multiplex PCR, and the TCRdb table lists in-frame clones only, not all of them. This sample has about 740,000 clones, with roughly an eighth found just once. Staining for CD45RO/CCR7/CD25/CD127/CD95/CD27 allowed sorting of CD4+ naive, central memory, regulatory and stem cell-like memory cells. Purity above 95% was achieved in all sorted populations. This clone turned up a few times. Its target is unknown.

The sequenced material came from naive CD4+ T cells from blood. The chain joins TRBV12-5 to TRBJ1-4, with TRBD1 identical over 7 bases. The receptor was isolated from a man younger than 35 with type 1 diabetes. The CDR3, as DNA: TGTGCTAGTGGAACCGGGACAGATTCAACTAATGAAAAACTGTTTTTT. Residues: CASGTGTDSTNEKLFF. Based on the CDR3 plus reference TRBV12-5 and TRBJ1-4, the full variable domain is DARVTQTPRHKVTEMGQEVTMRCQPILGHNTVFWYRQTMMQGLELLAYFRNRAPLDDSGMPKDRFSAEMPDATLATLKIQPSEPRDSAVYFCASGTGTDSTNEKLFFGSGTQLSVL.